The present T cell receptor beta chain was sequenced within a study of blood T cell repertoires in COVID-19. Repertoires were generated with immunoSEQ multiplex PCR, while TCRdb's copy carries only in-frame clones and drops some. The data hold some 220,000 clones, with over 70% observed a single time. With 4 bases removed from V and 4 bases from J, the gap between germline ends came to 14 bases. The CDR3 extends over 14 amino acids. Germline V gene sequence: CDR1 SGHNT, CDR2 YYREEE (reference sequence). Sequencing was done on a sample of peripheral blood. This rearrangement joins TRBV5-4 to TRBJ1-2; D unclear. This TCR was recovered from a woman aged 70 to 79 with acute or convalescent COVID-19. The DNA of the CDR3 is TGTGCCAGCAGCCTCCAGTTTGGCCGCTATGGCTACACCTTC. This translates into CASSLQFGRYGYTF.